Listed below are T cell receptor beta chains from one sample, sequenced in a study of T cells in Graves' hyperthyroidism and ophthalmopathy. TCRdb fed the multiplex PCR reads into MiXCR, producing one record per CDR3 protein. This table holds fewer than 400,000 distinct CDR3 sequences, roughly 15% found once. Input material: blood. The receptors come from a man aged 25-45 years with Graves' hyperthyroidism. Each CDR3 is given without its conserved first and last residue. The order of the fields is V gene, clone size, J gene, CDR3 protein. Some rows mark clone size as missing; the rest say once, few, many or name a class of expanded clone.

V: TRBV7-8; size: many; J: TRBJ2-1; CDR3: ASSRSGLADEQF
V: TRBV28; size: many; J: TRBJ2-5; CDR3: ASSLRGPPLANQETQY
V: TRBV20-1; size: few; J: TRBJ1-2; CDR3: SANYRGFYGYT
V: TRBV6-2/TRBV6-3; size: few; J: TRBJ2-7; CDR3: ASSPFERTAYEQY
V: TRBV7-6; size: many; J: TRBJ2-1; CDR3: ASSQSGRAGFEQF
V: TRBV12-3/TRBV12-4; size: .; J: TRBJ2-5; CDR3: ASSPTGHQETQY
V: TRBV7-3; size: many; J: TRBJ1-1; CDR3: ASSPHSTDGTEAF
V: TRBV5-1; size: many; J: TRBJ2-1; CDR3: ASSLRTSGMIEQF
V: TRBV5-1; size: few; J: TRBJ2-6; CDR3: ASSLNPSGANVLT
V: TRBV2; size: .; J: TRBJ2-7; CDR3: ASRDDRGGEQY
V: TRBV20-1; size: many; J: TRBJ2-3; CDR3: SAIRGVGTSGTLDTDTQY
V: TRBV5-1; size: many; J: TRBJ1-2; CDR3: ASSSRQGAWGYT
V: TRBV11-2; size: many; J: TRBJ1-1; CDR3: ASSDHRENTEAF
V: TRBV6-5; size: few; J: TRBJ2-1; CDR3: ASSYDRASLTYNEQF
V: TRBV7-3; size: many; J: TRBJ1-1; CDR3: ASSEGRNTEAF
V: TRBV10-3; size: .; J: TRBJ2-7; CDR3: AISERAPYEQY
V: TRBV11-2; size: .; J: TRBJ1-6; CDR3: ASSLAIRPENSPLH
V: TRBV10-1; size: .; J: TRBJ2-1; CDR3: ASARTGNNEQF
V: TRBV12-3/TRBV12-4; size: .; J: TRBJ2-7; CDR3: ASSNPLSGRAYEQY
V: TRBV20-1; size: few; J: TRBJ2-1; CDR3: SARDPNPSGRNNEQF
V: TRBV10-2; size: .; J: TRBJ2-2; CDR3: ASSVSFSENTGELF
V: TRBV24-1; size: many; J: TRBJ2-5; CDR3: ATSDLHGRQETQY
V: TRBV30; size: .; J: TRBJ1-5; CDR3: AWRRTGEGQPQH
V: TRBV6-1; size: many; J: TRBJ2-7; CDR3: ASSEAFRAYEQY
V: TRBV14; size: .; J: TRBJ2-1; CDR3: ASSLSGRLNEQF
V: TRBV7-3; size: .; J: TRBJ2-2; CDR3: ASSFYSSDRARAGGPDGELF